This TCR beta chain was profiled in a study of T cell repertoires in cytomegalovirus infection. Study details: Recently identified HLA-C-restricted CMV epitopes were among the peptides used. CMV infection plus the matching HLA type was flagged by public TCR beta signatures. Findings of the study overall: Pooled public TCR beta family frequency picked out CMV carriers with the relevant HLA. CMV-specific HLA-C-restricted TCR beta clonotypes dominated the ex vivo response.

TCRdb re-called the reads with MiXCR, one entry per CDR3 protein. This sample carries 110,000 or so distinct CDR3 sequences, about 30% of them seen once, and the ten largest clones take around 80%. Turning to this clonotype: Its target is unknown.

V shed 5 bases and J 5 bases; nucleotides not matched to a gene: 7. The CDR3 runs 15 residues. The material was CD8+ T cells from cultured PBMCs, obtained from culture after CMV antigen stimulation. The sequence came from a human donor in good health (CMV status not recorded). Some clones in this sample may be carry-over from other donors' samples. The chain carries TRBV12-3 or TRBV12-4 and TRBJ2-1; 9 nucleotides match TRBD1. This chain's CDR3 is CASSPGQGRHNEQFF. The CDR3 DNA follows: TGTGCCAGCAGTCCCGGACAGGGGCGCCACAATGAGCAGTTCTTC.